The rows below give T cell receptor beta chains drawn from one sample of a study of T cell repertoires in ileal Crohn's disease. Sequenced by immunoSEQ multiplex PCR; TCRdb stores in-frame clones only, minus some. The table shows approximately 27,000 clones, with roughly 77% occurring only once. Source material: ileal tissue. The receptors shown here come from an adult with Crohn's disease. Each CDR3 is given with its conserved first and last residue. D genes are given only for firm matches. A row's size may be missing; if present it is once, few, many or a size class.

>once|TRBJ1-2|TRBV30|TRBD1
CAWDRASYGYTF
TGTGCCTGGGACAGGGCTAGTTATGGCTACACCTTC
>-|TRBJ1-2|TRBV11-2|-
CASSLDVRLPTGYTF
TGTGCCAGCAGCTTAGATGTACGACTACCCACGGGCTACACCTTC
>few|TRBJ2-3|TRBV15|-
CATSRDPFTDTQYF
TGTGCCACCAGCAGAGATCCCTTCACAGATACGCAGTATTTT
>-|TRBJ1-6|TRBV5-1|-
CASRGEDGSPLHF
TGCGCCAGCAGGGGGGAGGATGGTTCACCCCTCCACTTT
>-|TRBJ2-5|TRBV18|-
CASSPLLTVQETQYF
TGTGCCAGCTCACCTCTCTTGACAGTCCAAGAGACCCAGTACTTC
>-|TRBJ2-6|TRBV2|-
CASSEDMSGANVLTF
TGTGCCAGCAGTGAGGACATGTCTGGGGCCAACGTCCTGACTTTC
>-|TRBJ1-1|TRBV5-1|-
CASSLTASNTEAFF
TGCGCCAGCAGCTTAACAGCCTCAAACACTGAAGCTTTCTTT
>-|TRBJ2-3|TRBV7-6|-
CASSLLIAGTDTQYF
TGTGCCAGCAGCTTATTGATAGCTGGCACAGATACGCAGTATTTT
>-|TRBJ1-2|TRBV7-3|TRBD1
CASSFTTDRAGYGYTF
TGTGCCAGCAGCTTCACGACGGACAGGGCTGGCTATGGCTACACCTTC
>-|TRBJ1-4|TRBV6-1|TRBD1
CASRGTGGNEKLFF
TGTGCCAGCAGGGGGACAGGGGGAAATGAAAAACTGTTTTTT
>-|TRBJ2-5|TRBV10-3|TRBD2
CAISESGTSDAGTQYF
TGTGCCATCAGTGAGTCGGGGACTAGTGACGCAGGGACCCAGTACTTC
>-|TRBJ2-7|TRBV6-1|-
CASRRRGVYEQYF
TGTGCCAGCAGAAGACGAGGCGTCTACGAGCAGTACTTC
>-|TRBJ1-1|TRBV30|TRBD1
CAWSQGANTEAFF
TGTGCCTGGAGTCAGGGGGCGAACACTGAAGCTTTCTTT
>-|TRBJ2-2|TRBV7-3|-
CASSATDRTATGELFF
TGTGCCAGCAGCGCAACAGACAGGACCGCGACCGGGGAGCTGTTTTTT
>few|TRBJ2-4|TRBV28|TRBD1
CASSLGGRGNIQYF
TGTGCCAGCAGTCTAGGGGGCAGGGGAAACATTCAGTACTTC
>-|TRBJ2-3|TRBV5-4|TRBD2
CASSRGLAGGADTQYF
TGTGCCAGCAGCAGGGGACTAGCGGGAGGGGCAGATACGCAGTATTTT
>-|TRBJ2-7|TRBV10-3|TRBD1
CATGSGTGADEQYF
TGTGCCACCGGATCCGGGACAGGGGCCGACGAGCAGTACTTC
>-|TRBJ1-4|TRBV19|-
CASSPPRGGSTNEKLFF
TGTGCCAGTAGTCCGCCCCGGGGGGGTTCGACTAATGAAAAACTGTTTTTT
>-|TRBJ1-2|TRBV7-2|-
CASSLFWGDYTF
TGTGCCAGCAGCTTATTTTGGGGCGACTACACCTTC
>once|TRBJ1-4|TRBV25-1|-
CASGGFVEKLFF
TGTGCCAGCGGGGGGTTTGTTGAAAAACTGTTTTTT